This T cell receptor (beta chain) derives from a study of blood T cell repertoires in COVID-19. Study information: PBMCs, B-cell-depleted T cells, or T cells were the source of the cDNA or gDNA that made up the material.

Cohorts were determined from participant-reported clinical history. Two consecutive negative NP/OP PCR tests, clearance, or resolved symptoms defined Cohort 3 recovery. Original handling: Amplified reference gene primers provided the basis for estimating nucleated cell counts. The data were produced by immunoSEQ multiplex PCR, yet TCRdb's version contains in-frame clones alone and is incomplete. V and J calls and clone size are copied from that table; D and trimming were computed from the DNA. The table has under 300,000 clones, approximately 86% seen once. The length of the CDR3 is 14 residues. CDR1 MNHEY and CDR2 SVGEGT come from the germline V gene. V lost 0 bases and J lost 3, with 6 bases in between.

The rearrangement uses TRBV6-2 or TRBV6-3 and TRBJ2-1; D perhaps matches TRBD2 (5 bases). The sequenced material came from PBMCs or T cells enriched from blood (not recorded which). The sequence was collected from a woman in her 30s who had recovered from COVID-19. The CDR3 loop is CASSYSRGYNEQFF. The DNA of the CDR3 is TGTGCCAGCAGTTACTCCCGGGGCTACAATGAGCAGTTCTTC.